The 20 T cell receptor beta chains listed next were all sequenced from one sample in a study of CD8+CD57+ T cells in acquired aplastic anemia. Sequenced patients had shown CD8+CD57+ cell expansion by flow cytometry. The use of genomic DNA as template underpinned the TCR beta VDJ and CDR3 profiling. In TCRdb, the reads were re-called with MiXCR into one record per CDR3 protein. This sample has about 290,000 distinct CDR3 sequences, with 45% to 65% found just once. Sequencing was carried out using sorted CD4+, CD8+, or CD8+CD57+ T cells (not recorded which) from PBMCs. These receptors originate from a human donor with aplastic anemia.

V and J are TRBV7-3 and TRBJ2-7, with D possibly being TRBD1 (6 bases). The germline V gene has CDR1 SGHTA and CDR2 FQGTGA. The CDR3 extends over 15 amino acids. The V and J ends lost 3 bases and 3 bases respectively, with 15 bases between them. The CDR3 nucleotides read TGTGCCAGCAGCTTTGGGGAAGGACAGCTCTACGAGCAGTACTTC. This codes for CASSFGEGQLYEQYF.

The gene calls are TRBV7-9 and TRBJ2-7, with D tentatively TRBD1 (6 bases). The CDR3 consists of 16 residues. V lost 0 bases and J lost 3, with 15 bases in between. Germline CDR1 reads SEHNR; CDR2 reads FQNEAQ (reference sequence). The CDR3 DNA is TGTGCCAGCAGCTTAGCCAAGACAGGCCCTGTCTACGAGCAGTACTTC. Translated: CASSLAKTGPVYEQYF. Looking up the rest from reference TRBV7-9 and TRBJ2-7 gives the full variable domain: DTGVSQNPRHKITKRGQNVTFRCDPISEHNRLYWYRQTLGQGPEFLTYFQNEAQLEKSRLLSDRFSAERPKGSFSTLEIQRTEQGDSAMYLCASSLAKTGPVYEQYFGPGTRLTVT.

This chain links TRBV2 with TRBJ2-7; D could derive from TRBD1 or TRBD2 (6 bases each). Germline CDR1 is SNHLY and CDR2 is FYNNEI. The CDR3 has 14 amino acids. Trimming took off 2 bases at V and 5 bases at J, with 13 bases between the two ends. CDR3 nucleotide sequence: TGTGCCAGCAGTGAACCGGGGGCGGGTCACGAGCAGTACTTC. Its translation: CASSEPGAGHEQYF.

This clonotype has just one count. The chain uses TRBV7-4 and TRBJ2-3; D perhaps matches TRBD2 (6 bases). Germline V gene data show CDR1 as SGHVT and CDR2 as SQSDAQ. The V gene lost 1 base and the J gene lost 2 bases, with 16 bases spanning the gap. The length of the CDR3 is 17 residues. CDR3 sequence: CASSLGIAGRDTDTQYF. Written as DNA, the CDR3 is TGTGCCAGCAGCTTAGGGATCGCGGGGCGAGACACAGATACGCAGTATTTT.

The genes are TRBV7-2 and TRBJ1-5; 9 nucleotides match TRBD1. The CDR3 covers 15 residues. V lost 5 bases and J lost 8; bases outside the gene matches: 10. Per germline, CDR1 SGHTA and CDR2 FQGNSA. This chain's CDR3 is CASSATGQGVKPQHF. In DNA, the CDR3 is TGTGCCAGCAGCGCGACGGGACAGGGAGTTAAGCCCCAGCATTTT.

The genes are TRBV19 and TRBJ1-6; 7 bases fit TRBD1. J lost 17 bases, V lost 5 bases, and 9 bases had no gene match. This CDR3 spans 12 amino acids. Looked up from germline, CDR1 is LNHDA and CDR2 is SQIVND (reference sequence). The CDR3: CASSSSGTVIHF. The CDR3 DNA reads as TGTGCCAGTAGTTCCTCCGGGACAGTTATCCACTTT. Looking up the rest from reference TRBV19 and TRBJ1-6 gives the full variable domain: DGGITQSPKYLFRKEGQNVTLSCEQNLNHDAMYWYRQDPGQGLRLIYYSQIVNDFQKGDIAEGYSVSREKKESFPLTVTSAQKNPTAFYLCASSSSGTVIHFGNGTRLTVT.

V usage is TRBV7-6 and J usage is TRBJ2-7, with D perhaps TRBD1 (6 bases). The V end lost 7 bases, the J end lost 0 bases, and 13 bases lay between the germline ends. The CDR3 extends over 14 amino acids. The germline V gene encodes CDR1 SGHVS and CDR2 FNYEAQ. The CDR3 sequence is CASIRGPLSYEQYF. CDR3 nucleotides: TGTGCCAGCATCAGGGGTCCCCTCTCCTACGAGCAGTACTTC.

This clonotype was detected once. The V call is TRBV2, the J call TRBJ2-1; no definite D call. The ends were cut back, 6 bases at V and 8 bases at J, with 8 bases in the middle. Germline V gene data show CDR1 as SNHLY and CDR2 as FYNNEI. The CDR3 sequence is 11 residues long. CDR3 in amino acids: CASRYRHEQFF. CDR3 nucleotide sequence: TGTGCCAGCAGGTATCGTCATGAGCAGTTCTTC.

V gene TRBV7-2 combines with J gene TRBJ2-3; 11 nucleotides align to TRBD2. CDR1 and CDR2 from the germline V gene are SGHTA and FQGNSA. After removal of 1 base from V and 3 bases from J, the junction contained 6 bases not matched to a gene. The CDR3 covers 17 residues. CDR3 sequence: CASSLGPGLAETDTQYF. The CDR3 DNA follows: TGTGCCAGCAGCTTAGGACCGGGACTAGCGGAAACAGATACGCAGTATTTT.

This clonotype came up a few times. This sequence joins TRBV4-1 and TRBJ2-1; D may be TRBD1 (5 bases). CDR3 length: 13 residues. V lost 2 bases, J lost 8 bases, and 10 bases lay in between. Germline V CDR1 and CDR2: MGHRA, YSYEKL. In DNA form, the CDR3 reads TGCGCCAGCAGCCAAAGCAGGGTGGATGAGCAGTTCTTC. Translating gives CASSQSRVDEQFF.

The chain carries TRBV20-1 and TRBJ2-5, with 9 bases identical to TRBD1. This CDR3 contains 14 residues. After removal of 5 bases from V and 1 base from J, the junction contained 5 bases not matched to a gene. CDR1 is DFQATT, CDR2 SNEGSKA, per germline (reference sequence). Here the CDR3 DNA reads TGCAGTGCTGACACGACAGGGGGCCAAGAGACCCAGTACTTC. Amino acid sequence: CSADTTGGQETQYF.

This clonotype was found many times. The rearrangement uses TRBV7-9 and TRBJ2-1; D not resolved. Trimming stripped 3 bases from V and 8 bases from J, with 5 bases between. There are 11 residues in the CDR3. Per the germline V gene, CDR1 is SEHNR and CDR2 is FQNEAQ (reference sequence). CDR3 protein: CASSFRDEQFF. In DNA, the CDR3 is TGTGCCAGCAGCTTTAGGGATGAGCAGTTCTTC.

This clonotype was detected ten times or more. The chain employs TRBV7-3 and TRBJ2-1; D perhaps matches TRBD2 (5 bases). This CDR3 has 15 amino acids. V gave up 7 bases and J gave up 2 bases, with 15 bases separating them. The germline V gene has CDR1 SGHTA and CDR2 FQGTGA. CDR3 nucleotide sequence: TGTGCCAGCAAGGCGGGCGAGGGCCCCTACAATGAGCAGTTCTTC. Translating it yields CASKAGEGPYNEQFF.

The rearrangement uses TRBV19 and TRBJ1-3, with D hard to call. Trimming left V 3 bases short and J 4 bases short, with 10 bases between. This CDR3 is built from 14 residues. CDR1 and CDR2 (germline): LNHDA, SQIVND (reference sequence). The DNA for the CDR3 is TGTGCCAGTAGTATGTACGGGCTCGGAAACACCATATATTTT. Amino acid sequence: CASSMYGLGNTIYF.

The chain couples TRBV6-2 or TRBV6-3 to TRBJ2-3; 9 bases agree with TRBD2. Germline V CDR1 and CDR2: MNHEY, SVGEGT. J lost 0 bases, V lost 5 bases, and 3 bases had no gene match. This CDR3 comprises 15 residues. The CDR3 DNA follows: TGTGCCAGCAGTCGAGCGGGAGGTAGCACAGATACGCAGTATTTT. Encoded protein: CASSRAGGSTDTQYF.

In its sample, this clonotype was seen a few times. A read error may be the cause here, since a much bigger clone is one base away. The rearrangement joins TRBV4-2 to TRBJ1-4; TRBD1 is a possible D gene (5 bases). Germline V gene lookup returns CDR1 LGHNA and CDR2 YNFKEQ. The CDR3 covers 15 residues. DNA for the CDR3: TGTGCCAGCAGCAGCCTGGGACGGCAGAATGGAAAACTGTTTTTT. Translated, it gives CASSSLGRQNGKLFF.

About this clonotype: At one of its ends the junction is not consistent with the germline gene, which may arise from a read error. The chain links TRBV10-1 to TRBJ2-7; 16 nucleotides agree with TRBD2. Germline-derived CDR1 and CDR2 are WNHNN and SYGVQD (reference sequence). The length of the CDR3 is 16 residues. As DNA, the CDR3 is TGTGCCAGCAGTTCCGGGACTAGCGGGGGGGCGAGCGAGCAGTACTTC. Its translation: CASSSGTSGGASEQYF.

About this clonotype itself: Relative to the germline gene, one junction end is altered; a read error may explain this. This sequence joins TRBV20-1 and TRBJ2-7; 7 bases line up with TRBD2. CDR1 and CDR2 (germline): DFQATT, SNEGSKA (reference sequence). The CDR3 has 13 amino acids. The CDR3 loop reads CSASTSVDYEHYF. In DNA form, the CDR3 reads TGCAGTGCTAGCACTAGCGTCGACTACGAGCATTACTTC.

The V call is TRBV15, the J call TRBJ1-6; perhaps TRBD1 as D (5 bases). Germline assignment: CDR1 LNHNV and CDR2 YYDKDF (reference sequence). V dropped 6 bases and J dropped 9 bases, with 15 bases sitting between them. This CDR3 spans 14 amino acids. CDR3 loop: CATRTRTTGSPLHF. The CDR3 bases are TGTGCCACCAGGACAAGGACAACGGGTTCACCCCTCCACTTT.

This clonotype was seen only a few times. The CDR3 DNA follows: TGTGCCAGTAGTGTTGCTCAGGTTGGAGGCTACACCTTC. Amino acid sequence: CASSVAQVGGYTF. The genes are TRBV19 and TRBJ1-2; D call uncertain. Between the trimmed V and J ends, which lost 5 bases and 8 bases, there was a span of 15 bases. Germline V gives CDR1 LNHDA, CDR2 SQIVND (reference sequence). The CDR3 runs 13 residues. Together with reference TRBV19 and TRBJ1-2, the CDR3 gives the full variable domain: DGGITQSPKYLFRKEGQNVTLSCEQNLNHDAMYWYRQDPGQGLRLIYYSQIVNDFQKGDIAEGYSVSREKKESFPLTVTSAQKNPTAFYLCASSVAQVGGYTFGSGTRLTVV.